This T cell receptor beta chain was sequenced in a study of T cell responses to AZD1222 COVID-19 vaccine. Study results and limitations: Along spike, vaccine-associated CD4 TCRs were found throughout, with dominance at 160-218 and 743-854. Unmutated variant regions are reportedly targeted by nearly half of spike-specific TCRs. It should be noted that donors were predominantly white British and more often female, and clonal diversity was possibly underestimated. Spike-specific TCR breadth and depth grew following two AZD1222 doses.

As to this clone: Its antigen is not identified.

The CDR3 runs to 14 residues. The germline gives CDR1 SGHRS, CDR2 YFSETQ. Deletions cut 4 bases from V and 1 base from J, with 11 bases between. Repertoires were generated with immunoSEQ multiplex PCR, while TCRdb's copy carries only in-frame clones and drops some. The sample lists approximately 110,000 clones, 65% to 90% occurring once. The V gene is TRBV5-1, the J gene TRBJ2-5; D gene ambiguous. The sample was peripheral blood, taken on day 0 of AZD1222 vaccination. The source of this sequence is an adult in good health. Here the CDR3 DNA reads TGCGCCAGCAGCCTTGGGAACGTCCAAGAGACCCAGTACTTC. The encoded protein is CASSLGNVQETQYF.